Presented here are 26 T cell receptor beta chains from one specimen sequenced in a study of beta chain features in type 1 diabetes. The investigators reverse transcribed all of the isolated RNA, so they sequenced expressed TCRB transcripts. Generated by immunoSEQ multiplex PCR, the TCRdb table keeps only in-frame clones and is missing some. The table has under 450,000 clones, approximately 15% seen once. What was sequenced was naive CD4+ T cells from blood. All receptors come from a man aged 25 to 40 in good health.

This chain links TRBV7-8 with TRBJ2-1; maybe TRBD1 (8 bases). Germline V lookup: CDR1 SGHVS, CDR2 FQNEAQ. There are 14 residues in the CDR3. The V and J ends lost 7 bases and 3 bases respectively, with 13 bases between them. The CDR3 here is CASTDRDYYNEQFF. The CDR3 coding sequence is TGTGCCAGCACGGACAGGGACTACTACAATGAGCAGTTCTTC.

The CDR3 region is CATSRSKGGWETQYF. The CDR3 nucleotides are TGTGCCACCAGCAGATCGAAAGGGGGCTGGGAGACCCAGTACTTC. V usage is TRBV15 and J usage is TRBJ2-5; the match to TRBD1 covers 7 bases. Germline trimming cut 2 bases from V and 5 bases from J; bases unmatched to any gene: 8. Germline CDR1 is LNHNV and CDR2 is YYDKDF (reference sequence). There are 15 residues in the CDR3. The complete variable domain, with remaining parts taken from reference TRBV15 and TRBJ2-5, reads DAMVIQNPRYQVTQFGKPVTLSCSQTLNHNVMYWYQQKSSQAPKLLFHYYDKDFNNEADTPDNFQSRRPNTSFCFLDIRSPGLGDTAMYLCATSRSKGGWETQYFGPGTRLLVL.

The rearrangement links TRBV7-2 to TRBJ1-6, with 7 bases matching TRBD1. Germline CDR1 SGHTA, CDR2 FQGNSA. The CDR3 runs 14 residues. With 5 bases clipped from V and 10 bases from J, the junction kept 8 bases outside the gene matches. The CDR3 DNA follows: TGTGCCAGCAGCGGGCGCAGGGGGGGCTCACCCCTCCACTTT. Translating gives CASSGRRGGSPLHF.

This chain connects TRBV4-3 to TRBJ2-1, with 11 bases identical to TRBD1. Germline V gives CDR1 LGHNA, CDR2 YSLEER. The CDR3 loop spans 17 amino acids. The V and J ends lost 3 bases and 6 bases, in that order; junction bases with no gene match: 10. For the CDR3, the DNA is TGCGCCAGCAGCCAGGTGGCCGGGACAGGGGGTCGCAATGAGCAGTTCTTC. Translating gives CASSQVAGTGGRNEQFF.

This clone has more than one count but fewer than ten. This sequence joins TRBV25-1 and TRBJ2-3, with 8 bases matching TRBD1. CDR1 is MGHDK and CDR2 is SYGVNS in the germline V gene. This CDR3 has 14 residues. The V gene end was trimmed by 3 bases and the J gene end by 6 bases; junction bases not matched to a gene: 5. CDR3: CASSDDRQGDTQYF. Written as DNA, the CDR3 is TGTGCCAGCAGTGATGACAGACAGGGGGATACGCAGTATTTT. The whole variable domain, remainder taken from reference TRBV25-1 and TRBJ2-3, is EADIYQTPRYLVIGTGKKITLECSQTMGHDKMYWYQQDPGMELHLIHYSYGVNSTEKGDLSSESTVSRIRTEHFPLTLESARPSHTSQYLCASSDDRQGDTQYFGPGTRLTVL.

The rearrangement uses TRBV4-3 and TRBJ2-2; 7 nucleotides align to TRBD1. The ends lost 4 bases at V and 0 bases at J; junction bases unmatched: 8. Germline values: CDR1 LGHNA, CDR2 YSLEER. The CDR3 is made up of 17 amino acids. This chain's CDR3 is CASSLKIGTANTGELFF. In DNA form, the CDR3 reads TGCGCCAGCAGCCTCAAGATTGGGACAGCGAACACCGGGGAGCTGTTTTTT.

This clone has more than one count but fewer than ten. V and J are TRBV15 and TRBJ2-6; D gene uncertain. Trimming cost V 9 bases and J 4 bases, with 10 bases left between them. The germline CDR1 and CDR2 sequences are LNHNV and YYDKDF (reference sequence). This CDR3 is built from 13 residues. The CDR3 protein is CATSSEGANVLTF. CDR3 bases: TGTGCCACTTCTTCAGAAGGGGCCAACGTCCTGACTTTC.

This clone showed up just a few times. The gene calls are TRBV7-9 and TRBJ2-7; D gene uncertain. This CDR3 region has 12 residues. Germline V lookup: CDR1 SEHNR, CDR2 FQNEAQ (reference sequence). V dropped 5 bases and J dropped 0 bases, with 5 bases sitting between them. The CDR3 region has the DNA TGTGCCAGCAGCCAAAGCTCCTACGAGCAGTACTTC. Encoded protein: CASSQSSYEQYF. Together with reference TRBV7-9 and TRBJ2-7, the CDR3 gives the full variable domain: DTGVSQNPRHKITKRGQNVTFRCDPISEHNRLYWYRQTLGQGPEFLTYFQNEAQLEKSRLLSDRFSAERPKGSFSTLEIQRTEQGDSAMYLCASSQSSYEQYFGPGTRLTVT.

This clone turned up a few times. The V call is TRBV29-1, the J call TRBJ1-2, with TRBD1 matching over 10 bases. CDR1 and CDR2 (germline): SQVTM, ANQGSEA. The CDR3 is 13 amino acids. The V segment lost 7 bases and the J segment 8 bases; nucleotides outside the gene matches: 10. CDR3 DNA: TGCAGCGCGGCGACAGGGGGCCTTTCCGGCTACACCTTC. Its translation: CSAATGGLSGYTF.

This chain connects TRBV9 to TRBJ2-1; a possible D gene is TRBD1 (5 bases). Germline V gene lookup returns CDR1 SGDLS and CDR2 YYNGEE. The CDR3 loop spans 20 amino acids. Trimming took off 3 bases at V and 3 bases at J, with 28 bases between the two ends. The CDR3 nucleotides are TGTGCCAGCAGCGACCCCCGGTTAAGGGGTGGAAAAGTTTTCTACAATGAGCAGTTCTTC. Its protein product is CASSDPRLRGGKVFYNEQFF.

The V gene is TRBV28, the J gene TRBJ2-5; D remains unclear. The CDR3 loop spans 17 amino acids. CDR1 is MDHEN, CDR2 SYDVKM, per germline. Trimming pared 4 bases from V and 0 bases from J, leaving 18 bases between. This CDR3 reads CASSSINRALYQETQYF. The CDR3 region has the DNA TGTGCCAGCAGTTCTATAAACAGAGCTCTGTACCAAGAGACCCAGTACTTC.

This clone came up a few times. V usage is TRBV20-1 and J usage is TRBJ2-1; no clear D. Trimming removed 6 bases at V and 9 bases at J, with 12 bases between. CDR3 length: 11 residues. Germline values: CDR1 DFQATT, CDR2 SNEGSKA (reference sequence). Here the CDR3 reads CSAFAQAEQFF. In DNA form, the CDR3 reads TGCAGTGCCTTCGCCCAAGCTGAGCAGTTCTTC.

This clone was picked up a small number of times. The gene calls are TRBV18 and TRBJ1-4; D is unclear. V lost 2 bases to trimming and J lost 3 bases, with 4 bases between them. Germline lookup yields CDR1 KGHSH and CDR2 LQKENI. The CDR3 sequence is 13 residues long. CDR3 DNA sequence: TGTGCCAGCTCACCAACCTCTAATGAAAAACTGTTTTTT. Amino acids: CASSPTSNEKLFF.

The table lists this clone with a few counts. The V call is TRBV28, the J call TRBJ2-7; no reliable D call. Trimming shortened V by 7 bases and J by 2 bases, and 12 bases separated the two germline ends. CDR3 length equals 13 residues. Germline V gives CDR1 MDHEN, CDR2 SYDVKM. The CDR3 bases are TGTGCCAGCACCCCAGGCGACACCTACGAGCAGTACTTC. It translates to CASTPGDTYEQYF.

CDR3: CASSLAPLRKLFF. Written as DNA, the CDR3 is TGTGCCAGCAGCTTGGCTCCGTTGCGGAAACTGTTTTTT. The chain links TRBV5-4 to TRBJ1-4, with unresolved D. CDR1 and CDR2 from the germline V gene are SGHNT and YYREEE (reference sequence). The CDR3 is 13 amino acids. V lost 0 bases, J lost 11 bases, and 11 bases lay in between.

The CDR3 reads CASTGQGLTYNEQFF. The DNA for the CDR3 is TGTGCCAGTACTGGACAGGGCCTGACCTACAATGAGCAGTTCTTC. V usage is TRBV19 and J usage is TRBJ2-1; 8 bases agree with TRBD1. Germline-derived CDR1 and CDR2 are LNHDA and SQIVND (reference sequence). This CDR3 spans 15 amino acids. V dropped 7 bases and J dropped 2; count of bases not matched to a gene: 7.

The chain recombines TRBV18 with TRBJ2-3; TRBD2 agrees at 12 bases. Per the germline V gene, CDR1 is KGHSH and CDR2 is LQKENI. Trimming removed 2 bases from V and 3 bases from J; junction bases left unmatched: 15. The CDR3 is 20 amino acids. The CDR3 DNA reads TGTGCCAGCTCACCAATGGGGACCCTGACTAGCGGGGGTCTAACAGATACGCAGTATTTT. It specifies CASSPMGTLTSGGLTDTQYF. Full variable domain (rest looked up from reference TRBV18 and TRBJ2-3): NAGVMQNPRHLVRRRGQEARLRCSPMKGHSHVYWYRQLPEEGLKFMVYLQKENIIDESGMPKERFSAEFPKEGPSILRIQQVVRGDSAAYFCASSPMGTLTSGGLTDTQYFGPGTRLTVL.

This clone appeared many times. The chain combines TRBV14 with TRBJ2-1, with unresolved D. The CDR3 sequence is 11 residues long. Germline CDR1 and CDR2: SGHDN and FVKESK. Trimming left V 1 base short and J 10 bases short, with 5 bases between. Here the CDR3 reads CASSQVSEQFF. CDR3 bases: TGTGCCAGCAGCCAAGTAAGCGAGCAGTTCTTC.

The rearrangement joins TRBV7-2 to TRBJ1-2, with TRBD1 identical over 10 bases. The CDR3 sequence is 14 residues long. Germline values: CDR1 SGHTA, CDR2 FQGNSA. V lost 5 bases and J lost 6; bases outside the gene matches: 6. CDR3 loop: CASSQRQGADGYTF. CDR3 sequence (DNA): TGTGCCAGCAGCCAACGACAGGGGGCAGATGGCTACACCTTC.

This chain joins TRBV25-1 and TRBJ1-1; tentatively, D is TRBD1 (5 bases). This CDR3 is built from 17 residues. CDR1 and CDR2 from the germline V gene are MGHDK and SYGVNS. Trimming shortened V by 3 bases and J by 3 bases, and 20 bases separated the two germline ends. This CDR3 reads CASSEGDLRSLYTEAFF. The DNA for the CDR3 is TGTGCCAGCAGTGAGGGGGATCTTCGAAGCCTTTACACTGAAGCTTTCTTT.

This clone was picked up a small number of times. The rearrangement joins TRBV28 to TRBJ2-7, with a possible D match to TRBD1 (5 bases). CDR1 MDHEN and CDR2 SYDVKM come from the germline V gene. V was clipped by 4 bases and J by 3 bases, with 16 bases between them. The CDR3 extends over 15 amino acids. CDR3 DNA sequence: TGTGCCAGCAGTTCCCCATCAGGGCTGGACTACGAGCAGTACGTC. Translated: CASSSPSGLDYEQYV.

This chain links TRBV9 with TRBJ1-5; the D is unclear. The ends were cut back, 4 bases at V and 0 bases at J, with 17 bases in the middle. From germline, CDR1 is SGDLS and CDR2 YYNGEE. This CDR3 is built from 17 residues. The CDR3 region is CASSPVVGISSNQPQHF. The CDR3 DNA reads as TGTGCCAGCAGCCCAGTGGTAGGGATCAGTAGCAATCAGCCCCAGCATTTT.

This clone was found many times. The V gene is TRBV29-1, the J gene TRBJ2-3, with D possibly matching TRBD2 (6 bases). Germline V gene lookup returns CDR1 SQVTM and CDR2 ANQGSEA. The CDR3 spans 12 residues. V was trimmed by 8 bases and J by 2 bases, leaving 11 bases between them. The CDR3 bases are TGCAGCTCACGGGACTTCACAGATACGCAGTATTTT. It is translated as CSSRDFTDTQYF.

The chain recombines TRBV15 with TRBJ2-4; tentatively, D is TRBD1 (5 bases). The germline gives CDR1 LNHNV, CDR2 YYDKDF (reference sequence). CDR3 size: 13 residues. Trimming shortened V by 0 bases and J by 12 bases, and 12 bases separated the two germline ends. CDR3 residues: CATSRDGAPSQYF. The CDR3 DNA sequence: TGTGCCACCAGCAGAGATGGGGCCCCTAGTCAGTACTTC.

The chain uses TRBV2 and TRBJ1-1; D possibly corresponds to TRBD1 (6 bases). Germline V gives CDR1 SNHLY, CDR2 FYNNEI. V dropped 9 bases and J dropped 7 bases, with 15 bases sitting between them. There are 12 residues in the CDR3. This CDR3 is CARGWTAFEAFF. CDR3 sequence (DNA): TGTGCCAGAGGGTGGACAGCCTTTGAAGCTTTCTTT.

This sequence joins TRBV19 and TRBJ2-1; D ambiguous. V lost 3 bases, J lost 2 bases, and 8 bases lay in between. Germline V lookup: CDR1 LNHDA, CDR2 SQIVND (reference sequence). This CDR3 is 14 amino acids long. The CDR3 bases are TGTGCCAGTAGTATCCGGATCACCTACAATGAGCAGTTCTTC. This sequence encodes CASSIRITYNEQFF. The whole variable domain, filled in from reference TRBV19 and TRBJ2-1, reads DGGITQSPKYLFRKEGQNVTLSCEQNLNHDAMYWYRQDPGQGLRLIYYSQIVNDFQKGDIAEGYSVSREKKESFPLTVTSAQKNPTAFYLCASSIRITYNEQFFGPGTRLTVL.